Sequencing of this TCR beta chain was carried out in a study of shared T cell receptors in the human thymus. The CDR3 has 15 amino acids. Germline V gene sequence: CDR1 SEHNR, CDR2 FQNEAQ (reference sequence). V was shortened by 5 bases and J by 5 bases, with 15 bases between the two germline ends. The method was immunoSEQ multiplex PCR; TCRdb's version includes in-frame clones alone and lacks a portion of them. The sample consists of roughly 500,000 clones, more than 75% of them appearing once. The same specimen was also included in a second study, on human thymus T cells. As reported in that work: Resected material from corrective heart surgery provided the thymus tissue analysed. Thymic and blood repertoires seemed to show skewed V and J gene use. Among unrelated individuals, related research reported thymic repertoires that overlapped highly.

The sample was thymocytes. This receptor was obtained from a boy in the first two years of life with a congenital heart defect. The genes are TRBV7-9 and TRBJ1-4, with D tentatively TRBD1 (5 bases). CDR3 sequence reads: CASSPGRASNEKLFF. DNA for the CDR3: TGTGCCAGCAGCCCAGGCAGGGCGTCAAATGAAAAACTGTTTTTT.